This TCR beta chain comes out of a study of cytomegalovirus exposure and HLA in healthy donors. Study observations and caveats: Most of the CMV-associated TCR beta chains (in a later analysis) appeared to be HLA-restricted. Highest at DRB1 and lowest at HLA-C, TCR association rates differed among HLA loci in a later analysis. In a later analysis, TCR beta V- and J-gene trimming was associated with a missense DCLRE1C variant.

PCR employed 60 Vbeta and 13 Jbeta primers. Methods used by the authors: In a later analysis, 75 million to 85 million unique TCR beta chains included roughly 11 million shared by two or more donors. TCRdb's copy holds only in-frame clones and misses some; the assay was immunoSEQ multiplex PCR. V, J and clone size are taken as reported in that table, and D and trimming were inferred from the DNA itself. The sample yields fewer than 100,000 clones, around 78% seen once. As for this clone: Its antigen remains unidentified.

The CDR3 runs to 13 residues. Germline values: CDR1 MNHNY, CDR2 SVGAGI (reference sequence). The V end was cut by 5 bases, the J end by 2 bases, with 8 bases between. This receptor was taken from a male donor in good health and CMV-seropositive. Sequences were obtained from PBMCs. The rearrangement joins TRBV6-6 to TRBJ2-3; a weak D match, TRBD2 (6 bases). DNA of the CDR3: TGTGCCAGCAGTGCGGGGTTCACAGATACGCAGTATTTT. Encoded protein: CASSAGFTDTQYF.